This T cell receptor (beta chain) is from a study of blood T cell repertoires in COVID-19 (dated by TCRdb to the early 2020s). About the investigation overall: The collaborator samples originated in the United States, Italy and Spain and spanned the acute and convalescent phases of COVID-19. The repertoires were made available in a free public database intended to serve as a resource for research on the immune response to SARS-CoV-2. Subjects who had been exposed to COVID-19, were actively infected with it, or had recovered from it provided the deeply sampled blood TCRbeta repertoires that made up the dataset. The prospective study material was composed of cDNA or gDNA derived from T cells, B-cell-depleted T cells, or PBMCs. Samples came from the ongoing ImmuneRACE study (first 160 participants) plus 1,254 subjects from 6 global collaborators. The sample metadata nearly always contained a de-identified subject ID, COVID-19 status, age in years and sex. Where HLA class I and class II types were available, the types were taken from metadata supplied by the sample provider, not from assay-based typing. Results the study describes overall, beyond this receptor: How much clinical and demographic metadata was included differed by source and by participant, and the metadata was provided uncurated.

The collaborating institutions used their own protocols to collect whole blood in K2EDTA tubes. For TCRbeta analysis, collaborators shipped samples as frozen whole blood, isolated PBMCs, or DNA extracted from either of those sample types. Relative to germline, V is 3 bases shorter and J is 9 bases shorter, with 6 bases between their ends. Including the terminal cysteine and phenylalanine, the CDR3 comprises 10 residues. The read is trimmed to its CDR3 DNA, 30 bases read in frame from base 1. CDR1 and CDR2 were assigned from the germline V gene as SGHRS and YFSETQ. TCRbeta CDR3 regions were amplified from genomic DNA by means of the immunoSEQ Assay, a bias-controlled multiplex PCR. Concerning the study's data processing: Nucleated cell counts per sample were estimated from amplification of reference gene primers within the assay. To quantify the absolute abundance of each unique TCRbeta CDR3 rearrangement, sequence reads were collapsed and filtered. For each sample, productive Simpson clonality was calculated as the square root of Simpson's diversity index across productive rearrangements. The table was pulled from immuneACCESS by TCRdb, which kept in-frame rearrangements only. Such tables lose some clones; where checked, under half of the loss comes from unresolved V genes, and the rest has no known cause. That table supplies the V and J calls and clone size; D and trimming were determined from the DNA. Present in this sample are some 120,000 clones, approximately 87% of which were seen just once. The ten largest make up approximately 2.1% of the sample.

This clone has just one count. This receptor's antigen is unknown. The input lacks base qualities; no much larger clone sits a single base away. Sequenced input: peripheral blood. This chain is built from TRBV5-1 and TRBJ1-1; the D gene is not confidently resolved. The clonotype comes from a man aged 25 to 40 with acute or convalescent COVID-19. The encoded CDR3 is CASSWQKAFF. The DNA sequence reads TGCGCCAGCAGCTGGCAAAAAGCTTTCTTT.